This T cell receptor (beta chain) appears in the sequencing data of a study of T cell responses to AZD1222 COVID-19 vaccine. Worth noting for this clone: The antigen is unknown.

Here immunoSEQ multiplex PCR was the method, and the copy in TCRdb shows in-frame clones only, minus some. The table has fewer than 130,000 clones, just under 95% seen once. Study observations and caveats: Spike-spanning, vaccine-associated CD4 TCRs were dominant at 160-218 and 743-854. Clonal diversity may have been underestimated, and the donors were mostly white British, with more females than males.

This clonotype was obtained from an adult in good health. Material: peripheral blood, obtained on day 0 of AZD1222 vaccination.

In nucleotides, the CDR3 is TGTGCCAGCAGTTACTCATACTACCATAGCGCCGGGGAGCTGTTTTTT. Its translation: CASSYSYYHSAGELFF. The chain combines TRBV6-5 with TRBJ2-2; D might be TRBD2 (5 bases). Trimming removed 0 bases at V and 6 bases at J, with 14 bases between. The germline V gene has CDR1 MNHEY and CDR2 SVGAGI. The CDR3 is 16 amino acids.